This record looks at one TCR beta chain sequence and its context. This sample is part of a study of CD8+CD57+ T cells in acquired aplastic anemia. Across the study: Yields of DNA that came from sorted CD4+ and CD8+ cells averaged approximately 3.5 ug.

Germline assignment: CDR1 SGDLS and CDR2 YYNGEE. V gave up 4 bases and J gave up 8 bases, with 12 bases separating them. The CDR3 runs 13 residues. Using genomic DNA as the template, TCR beta VDJ and CDR3 profiling was carried out. Using its own MiXCR run on the reads, TCRdb lists one record per CDR3 protein. The table records 400,000 to 450,000 distinct CDR3 sequences, 60% to 80% of them present only once. The specimen was sorted CD4+, CD8+, or CD8+CD57+ T cells (not recorded which) from PBMCs. The sequence derives from a human donor in good health, serving as a control. This chain uses TRBV9 with TRBJ2-2; the D gene is possibly TRBD1 (5 bases). The chain's CDR3 is CASSRTRAGELFF. In DNA, the CDR3 is TGTGCCAGCAGCCGCACCAGGGCGGGGGAGCTGTTTTTT. The complete variable domain, with remaining parts taken from reference TRBV9 and TRBJ2-2, reads DSGVTQTPKHLITATGQRVTLRCSPRSGDLSVYWYQQSLDQGLQFLIQYYNGEERAKGNILERFSAQQFPDLHSELNLSSLELGDSALYFCASSRTRAGELFFGEGSRLTVL.